This entry concerns a single T cell receptor (beta chain). The antigen it recognizes is unknown. The record has no base qualities; no much larger clone is one base away. This sample is drawn from a study of control samples from healthy donors and cancer patients (dated by TCRdb to the early 2020s). The library was made by the immunoSEQ multiplex PCR assay. In TCRdb, the immuneACCESS table is reduced to in-frame sequences with V and J assigned. These tables do not hold every clone; where another copy was compared, an unresolved V gene accounts for under half, and the others remain unexplained. The sample yields about 22,000 clones; roughly four fifths were counted once. The top ten clones comprise roughly 27% of the sample. Sequencing was carried out using PBMCs. The sequence was obtained from a man in his fifties or sixties with head and neck cancer.

The DNA sequence is as follows: TGTGCCAGCAGCTGGGGGAACAGGGGATTCGACTATGGCTACACCTTC. Protein translation: CASSWGNRGFDYGYTF. The chain links TRBV7-9 with TRBJ1-2; TRBD1 lines up with 7 middle nucleotides. CDR1 SEHNR and CDR2 FQNEAQ were looked up in the germline V gene (reference sequence). From cysteine to phenylalanine, the CDR3 is 16 amino acids long. Of all the DNA, just the CDR3 is kept, 48 bases in frame from base 1. V loses 4 bases at its end and J loses 3 bases; junction bases beyond the gene matches: 11. The CDR3 plus the reference TRBV7-9 and TRBJ1-2 genes for the other parts give the full variable domain: DTGVSQNPRHKITKRGQNVTFRCDPISEHNRLYWYRQTLGQGPEFLTYFQNEAQLEKSRLLSDRFSAERPKGSFSTLEIQRTEQGDSAMYLCASSWGNRGFDYGYTFGSGTRLTVV.